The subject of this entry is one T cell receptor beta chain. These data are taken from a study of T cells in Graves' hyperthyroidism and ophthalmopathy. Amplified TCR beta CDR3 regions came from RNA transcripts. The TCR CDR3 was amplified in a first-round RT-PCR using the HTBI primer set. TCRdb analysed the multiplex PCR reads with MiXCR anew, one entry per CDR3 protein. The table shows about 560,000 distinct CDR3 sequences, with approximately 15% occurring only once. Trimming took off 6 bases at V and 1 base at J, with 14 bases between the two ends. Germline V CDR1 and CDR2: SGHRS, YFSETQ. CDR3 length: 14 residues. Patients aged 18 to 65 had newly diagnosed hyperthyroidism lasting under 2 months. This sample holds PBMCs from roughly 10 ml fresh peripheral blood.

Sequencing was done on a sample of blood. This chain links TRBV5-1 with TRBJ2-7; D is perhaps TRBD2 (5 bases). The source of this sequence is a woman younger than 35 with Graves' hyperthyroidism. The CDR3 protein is CASTEGPASYEQYF. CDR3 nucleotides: TGCGCCAGCACCGAGGGTCCGGCTTCCTACGAGCAGTACTTC.